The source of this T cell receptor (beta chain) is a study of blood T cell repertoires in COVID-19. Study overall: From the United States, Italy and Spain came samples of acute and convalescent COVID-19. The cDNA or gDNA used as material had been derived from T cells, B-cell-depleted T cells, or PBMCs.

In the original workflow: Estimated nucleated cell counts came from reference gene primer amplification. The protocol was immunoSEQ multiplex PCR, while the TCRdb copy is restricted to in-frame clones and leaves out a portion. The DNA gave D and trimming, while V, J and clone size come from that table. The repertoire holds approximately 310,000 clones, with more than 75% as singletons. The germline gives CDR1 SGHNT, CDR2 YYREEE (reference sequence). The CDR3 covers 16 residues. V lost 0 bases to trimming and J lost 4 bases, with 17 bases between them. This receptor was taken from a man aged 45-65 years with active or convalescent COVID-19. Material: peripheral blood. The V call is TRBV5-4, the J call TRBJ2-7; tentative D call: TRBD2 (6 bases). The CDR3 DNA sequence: TGTGCCAGCAGCTTGGGCGGGGCCGGGGACTCGTACGAGCAGTACTTC. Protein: CASSLGGAGDSYEQYF.